The 27 T cell receptor beta chains in this list originate from one sample, sequenced in a study of CD8+ T cells in alopecia areata. Treatment reported: oral pan-JAK inhibitor, 5-10 mg twice daily. Reverse transcription of extracted RNA yielded cDNA, which provided the sequencing template. Profiled with immunoSEQ multiplex PCR; TCRdb holds only in-frame clones, not every one. The sample carries more than 100,000 clones, 53% recorded once. The sequencing here drew on CD4+ T cells sorted from blood, taken at week 4, from a patient treated with tofacitinib. These receptor sequences come from a human donor with alopecia areata.

This clone came up a few times. This rearrangement joins TRBV9 to TRBJ2-1, with 7 bases aligning to TRBD2. Germline assignment: CDR1 SGDLS and CDR2 YYNGEE. This CDR3 has 15 amino acids. Trimming removed 4 bases from V and 4 bases from J; junction bases left unmatched: 8. The CDR3 region is CASSPRASGYNEQFF. In DNA form, the CDR3 reads TGTGCCAGCAGCCCTCGGGCTAGCGGTTACAATGAGCAGTTCTTC.

The CDR3 reads CASRPGGVSGEKLFF. DNA for the CDR3: TGTGCCAGCAGACCGGGGGGGGTCAGCGGTGAAAAACTGTTTTTT. V is TRBV27 and J is TRBJ1-4, with a weak D call TRBD1 (5 bases). There are 15 residues in the CDR3. CDR1 MNHEY and CDR2 SMNVEV come from the germline V gene (reference sequence). The V end was cut by 6 bases, the J end by 7 bases, with 18 bases between.

This clone was picked up one time. V is TRBV25-1 and J is TRBJ1-2, with 9 bases fitting TRBD1. This CDR3 comprises 16 residues. V lost 4 bases and J lost 4; bases outside the gene matches: 10. The germline gives CDR1 MGHDK, CDR2 SYGVNS. The CDR3 nucleotides read TGTGCCAGCAGTGGGGACAGGGCCCTCGTTTTCTATGGCTACACCTTC. As protein: CASSGDRALVFYGYTF.

As for this clone: The same CDR3 also results from other DNA sequences found in this sample. This sequence joins TRBV5-1 and TRBJ2-1; tentatively, D is TRBD2 (5 bases). CDR1 SGHRS and CDR2 YFSETQ come from the germline V gene. The CDR3 has 15 amino acids. V was shortened by 0 bases and J by 0 bases, with 7 bases between the two germline ends. The CDR3, as DNA: TGCGCCAGCAGCTTGGGAGGGAGCTCCTACAATGAGCAGTTCTTC. This encodes CASSLGGSSYNEQFF.

The chain combines TRBV27 with TRBJ2-1; TRBD2 matches at 8 bases. CDR1 is MNHEY, CDR2 SMNVEV, per germline (reference sequence). This CDR3 contains 12 residues. Losses at the gene ends were 5 bases for V and 11 bases for J; bases not matched to a gene: 5. The CDR3 loop reads CASSPRGGKQFF. CDR3 sequence (DNA): TGTGCCAGCAGTCCCCGGGGGGGGAAGCAGTTCTTC.

The rearrangement links TRBV6-5 to TRBJ2-2, with 9 bases lining up with TRBD2. J gave up 1 base and V 8 bases, and 5 bases lay outside the gene matches. CDR1 and CDR2 (germline): MNHEY, SVGAGI. This CDR3 spans 15 amino acids. As DNA, the CDR3 is TGTGCCAGCTCTCTAGCGGGACTGAACACCGGGGAGCTGTTTTTT. This gives the protein CASSLAGLNTGELFF.

The chain recombines TRBV5-1 with TRBJ2-1, with unresolved D. V was trimmed by 0 bases and J by 9 bases, leaving 16 bases between them. The CDR3 runs 15 residues. Germline values: CDR1 SGHRS, CDR2 YFSETQ. CDR3 bases: TGCGCCAGCAGCTTGGAAGGTTGGAGTGCTGGTGAGCAGTTCTTC. As protein: CASSLEGWSAGEQFF.

V and J are TRBV6-6 and TRBJ1-4; D may be TRBD1 (6 bases). The V gene lost 6 bases and the J gene lost 1 base, with 6 bases spanning the gap. Germline CDR1 is MNHNY and CDR2 is SVGAGI (reference sequence). The CDR3 totals 13 residues. CDR3 loop: CASRDRTNEKLFF. DNA for the CDR3: TGTGCCAGCAGGGACAGAACTAATGAAAAACTGTTTTTT.

V gene TRBV9 combines with J gene TRBJ1-1; D unclear. V gave up 0 bases and J gave up 1 base, with 10 bases separating them. The CDR3 covers 15 residues. The germline gives CDR1 SGDLS, CDR2 YYNGEE. CDR3 DNA sequence: TGTGCCAGCAGCGTAGGATCTAACTCGAACACTGAAGCTTTCTTT. Residues: CASSVGSNSNTEAFF.

In this sample, this clone turned up a few times. The identical CDR3 is also encoded by other nucleotide sequences in the sample. The genes are TRBV7-3 and TRBJ2-2; D is ambiguous. The CDR3 has 12 residues. Germline assignment: CDR1 SGHTA and CDR2 FQGTGA. V lost 3 bases, J lost 1 base, and 0 bases lay in between. The DNA of the CDR3 is TGTGCCAGCAGCTTGAACACCGGGGAGCTGTTTTTT. Residues: CASSLNTGELFF.

The CDR3 region has the DNA TGCGCCAGCAGCACAGGACAGGCGTTTAACACTGAAGCTTTCTTT. This encodes CASSTGQAFNTEAFF. This chain uses TRBV5-1 with TRBJ1-1; TRBD1 agrees at 7 bases. CDR1 is SGHRS and CDR2 is YFSETQ in the germline V gene. This CDR3 region has 15 residues. The V gene end was trimmed by 4 bases and the J gene end by 2 bases; junction bases not matched to a gene: 8.

This clone turned up a few times. V usage is TRBV7-3 and J usage is TRBJ2-6; D tentatively fits TRBD1 or TRBD2 (5 bases each). Trimming took 4 bases from V and 0 from J, leaving 10 bases between them. This CDR3 spans 16 amino acids. CDR1 and CDR2 (germline): SGHTA, FQGTGA. This CDR3 is CASSSGPSSGANVLTF. The CDR3 DNA is TGTGCCAGCAGCTCGGGACCATCCTCTGGGGCCAACGTCCTGACTTTC.

The chain joins TRBV29-1 to TRBJ1-2, with 9 bases that match TRBD1. The CDR3 contains 15 residues. V lost 6 bases, J lost 3 bases, and 11 bases stayed unmatched. Germline CDR1 and CDR2: SQVTM and ANQGSEA. CDR3 residues: CSVRPTGGLHYGYTF. CDR3 DNA sequence: TGCAGCGTCCGACCGACAGGGGGATTACACTATGGCTACACCTTC.

The chain is built from TRBV27 and TRBJ2-3; D may be TRBD2 (6 bases). This CDR3 comprises 16 residues. The V end lost 0 bases, the J end lost 2 bases, and 12 bases lay between the germline ends. Germline loops: CDR1 MNHEY, CDR2 SMNVEV (reference sequence). CDR3 region: CASSLSRGAPTDTQYF. In nucleotides, the CDR3 is TGTGCCAGCAGTTTATCACGCGGGGCACCCACAGATACGCAGTATTTT.

This sequence joins TRBV27 and TRBJ2-1; no clear D gene. The germline V and J ends were trimmed by 1 base and 0 bases, with 13 bases remaining between them. The CDR3 contains 17 residues. The germline V gene has CDR1 MNHEY and CDR2 SMNVEV (reference sequence). The CDR3 DNA reads TGTGCCAGCAGTTTATATCCGGACCTGAGCTCCTACAATGAGCAGTTCTTC. This translates into CASSLYPDLSSYNEQFF.

This clone was seen a few times. The rearrangement links TRBV27 to TRBJ2-3, with TRBD2 as a possible D gene (6 bases). The ends were cut back, 2 bases at V and 4 bases at J, with 13 bases in the middle. CDR1 is MNHEY and CDR2 is SMNVEV in the germline V gene (reference sequence). The CDR3 has 15 amino acids. The CDR3 is CASSLRRRGADTQYF. For the CDR3, the DNA is TGTGCCAGCAGTTTACGAAGGAGGGGTGCAGATACGCAGTATTTT.

V is TRBV29-1 and J is TRBJ1-5; a possible D gene is TRBD1 (5 bases). Trimming left V 7 bases short and J 4 bases short, with 14 bases between. The CDR3 covers 13 residues. Germline CDR1 is SQVTM and CDR2 is ANQGSEA. CDR3 amino acids: CSASGTSNQPQHF. The DNA for the CDR3 is TGCAGCGCTAGTGGGACCTCGAATCAGCCCCAGCATTTT.

The table lists this clone with a few counts. V is TRBV10-3 and J is TRBJ2-7, with D uncertain. Germline values: CDR1 ENHRY, CDR2 SYGVKD. The CDR3 is 12 amino acids. Trimming pared 3 bases from V and 2 bases from J, leaving 5 bases between. CDR3 in amino acids: CAISDIAYEQYF. The CDR3 DNA is TGTGCCATCAGTGACATCGCCTACGAGCAGTACTTC.

J is TRBJ1-2 and V is TRBV7-2; D may be TRBD1 (6 bases). V shed 4 bases and J shed 4 bases, with 13 bases lying between them. Germline V gives CDR1 SGHTA, CDR2 FQGNSA. CDR3 length: 14 amino acids. The CDR3 bases are TGTGCCAGCAGCTATCCGGGACAAAGCTATGGCTACACCTTC. It translates to CASSYPGQSYGYTF.

V gene TRBV2 combines with J gene TRBJ2-3; weak D call: TRBD2 (5 bases). Germline loops: CDR1 SNHLY, CDR2 FYNNEI. The CDR3 loop spans 16 amino acids. V lost 2 bases and J lost 6, with 18 bases in between. The CDR3 sequence: CASSEWRQGGADTQYF. DNA of the CDR3: TGTGCCAGCAGTGAATGGCGACAAGGAGGTGCGGATACGCAGTATTTT.

This clone was counted between two and nine times. This chain connects TRBV29-1 to TRBJ1-1; D is possibly TRBD1 (5 bases). V was cut by 6 bases and J by 0 bases, with 8 bases left in between. Germline values: CDR1 SQVTM, CDR2 ANQGSEA. The CDR3 runs to 12 residues. The CDR3 is CSVRGLNTEAFF. CDR3 coding DNA: TGCAGCGTACGGGGCCTGAACACTGAAGCTTTCTTT.

The chain has TRBV2 and TRBJ1-5; no definite D call. Germline V gene lookup returns CDR1 SNHLY and CDR2 FYNNEI. V lost 5 bases and J 1 base, leaving 9 bases between the germline ends. This CDR3 is 14 amino acids long. CDR3 amino acids: CASSPQLSNQPQHF. As DNA, the CDR3 is TGTGCCAGCAGTCCCCAGCTAAGCAATCAGCCCCAGCATTTT.

This clone was seen more than once but under ten times. The chain recombines TRBV30 with TRBJ1-2, with D uncertain. CDR1 is GTSNPN and CDR2 is SVGIG in the germline V gene (reference sequence). With 1 base removed from V and 0 bases from J, the gap between germline ends came to 0 bases. The CDR3 length is 11 residues. The CDR3 nucleotides read TGTGCCTGGAGTGCTAACTATGGCTACACCTTC. Translated, it gives CAWSANYGYTF.

The genes are TRBV29-1 and TRBJ1-2; D perhaps matches TRBD1 (6 bases). From germline, CDR1 is SQVTM and CDR2 ANQGSEA. This CDR3 region has 12 residues. The V gene lost 5 bases and the J gene lost 8 bases, with 15 bases spanning the gap. Here the CDR3 reads CSVRGAQEGYTF. As DNA, the CDR3 is TGCAGCGTTAGGGGGGCCCAAGAAGGCTACACCTTC.

This rearrangement joins TRBV5-8 to TRBJ2-1; perhaps D is TRBD1 or TRBD2 (7 bases each). Germline CDR1 reads SGHTS; CDR2 reads YDEGEE. With 4 bases removed from V and 8 bases from J, the gap between germline ends came to 19 bases. This CDR3 contains 15 residues. The CDR3 reads CASSHRTAGGDEQFF. The CDR3 DNA reads TGTGCCAGCAGCCACCGGACGGCAGGGGGGGATGAGCAGTTCTTC.

V is TRBV9 and J is TRBJ1-1, with D perhaps TRBD1 (5 bases). Looked up from germline, CDR1 is SGDLS and CDR2 is YYNGEE. The CDR3 runs 16 residues. Deletions cut 3 bases from V and 1 base from J, with 16 bases between. CDR3 loop: CASSAQMIGANTEAFF. CDR3 sequence (DNA): TGTGCCAGCAGCGCCCAGATGATAGGGGCGAACACTGAAGCTTTCTTT.

The V and J genes are TRBV18 and TRBJ2-7; 9 nucleotides agree with TRBD1. In germline, CDR1 is KGHSH, CDR2 LQKENI. This CDR3 region has 15 residues. V lost 5 bases to trimming and J lost 0 bases; unmatched junction nucleotides: 5. CDR3 nucleotides: TGTGCCAGCTCAGCCGGACAGGGGTTCTCCTACGAGCAGTACTTC. The encoded protein is CASSAGQGFSYEQYF.